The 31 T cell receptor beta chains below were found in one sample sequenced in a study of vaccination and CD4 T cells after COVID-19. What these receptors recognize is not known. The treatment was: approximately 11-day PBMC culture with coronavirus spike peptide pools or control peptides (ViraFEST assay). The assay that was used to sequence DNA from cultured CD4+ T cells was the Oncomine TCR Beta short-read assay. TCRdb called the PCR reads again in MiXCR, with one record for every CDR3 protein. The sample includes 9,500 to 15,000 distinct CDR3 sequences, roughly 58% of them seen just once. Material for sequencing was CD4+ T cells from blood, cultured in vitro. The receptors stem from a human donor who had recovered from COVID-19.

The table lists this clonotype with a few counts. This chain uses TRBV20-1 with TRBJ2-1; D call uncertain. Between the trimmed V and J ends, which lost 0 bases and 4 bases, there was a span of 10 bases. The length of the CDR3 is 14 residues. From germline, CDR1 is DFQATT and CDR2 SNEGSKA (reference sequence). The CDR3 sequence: CSARDQELYNEQFF. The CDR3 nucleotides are TGCAGTGCTAGAGATCAAGAACTTTACAATGAGCAGTTCTTC.

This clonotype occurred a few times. The CDR3 spells CASIRQGNQPQHF. CDR3 DNA: TGTGCCAGCATCAGACAGGGGAATCAGCCCCAGCATTTT. The V and J genes are TRBV6-1 and TRBJ1-5; 8 nucleotides align to TRBD1. The CDR3 runs to 13 residues. The germline V gene encodes CDR1 MNHNS and CDR2 SASEGT. Unmatched junction bases numbered 3, after V lost 7 bases and J lost 4 bases.

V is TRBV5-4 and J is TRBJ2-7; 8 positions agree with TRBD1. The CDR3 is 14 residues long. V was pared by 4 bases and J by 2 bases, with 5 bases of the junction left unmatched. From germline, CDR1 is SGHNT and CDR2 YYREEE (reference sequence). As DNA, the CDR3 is TGTGCCAGCAGCAAACCGGGACAGGCCTACGAGCAGTACTTC. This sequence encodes CASSKPGQAYEQYF.

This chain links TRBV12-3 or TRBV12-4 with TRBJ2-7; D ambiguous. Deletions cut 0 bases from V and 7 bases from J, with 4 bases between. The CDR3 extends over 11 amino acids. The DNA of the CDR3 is TGTGCCAGCAGTTTAGCTCTGGAGCAGTACTTC. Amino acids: CASSLALEQYF.

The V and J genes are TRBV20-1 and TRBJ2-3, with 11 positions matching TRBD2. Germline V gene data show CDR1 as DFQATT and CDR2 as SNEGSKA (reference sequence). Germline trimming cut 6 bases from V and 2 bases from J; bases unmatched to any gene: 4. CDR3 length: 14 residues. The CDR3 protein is CSATTSGVTDTQYF. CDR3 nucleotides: TGCAGTGCCACGACTAGCGGGGTCACAGATACGCAGTATTTT.

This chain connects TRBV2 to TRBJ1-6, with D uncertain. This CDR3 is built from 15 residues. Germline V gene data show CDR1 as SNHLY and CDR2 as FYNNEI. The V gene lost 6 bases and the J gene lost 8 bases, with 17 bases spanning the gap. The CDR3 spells CASRENTAYHSPLHF. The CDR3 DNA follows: TGTGCCAGCAGGGAAAATACAGCGTATCATTCACCCCTCCACTTT.

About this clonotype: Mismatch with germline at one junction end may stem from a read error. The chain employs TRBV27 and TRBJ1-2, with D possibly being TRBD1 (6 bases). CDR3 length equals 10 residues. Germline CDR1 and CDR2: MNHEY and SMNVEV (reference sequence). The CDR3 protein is CAGNKRGAHF. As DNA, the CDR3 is TGTGCCGGAAACAAGAGGGGGGCCCACTTC.

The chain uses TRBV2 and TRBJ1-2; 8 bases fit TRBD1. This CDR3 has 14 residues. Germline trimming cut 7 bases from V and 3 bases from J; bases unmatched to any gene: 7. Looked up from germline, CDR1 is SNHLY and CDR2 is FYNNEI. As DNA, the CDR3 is TGTGCCAGCAACGGACAGGGCAGGGACTATGGCTACACCTTC. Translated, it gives CASNGQGRDYGYTF.

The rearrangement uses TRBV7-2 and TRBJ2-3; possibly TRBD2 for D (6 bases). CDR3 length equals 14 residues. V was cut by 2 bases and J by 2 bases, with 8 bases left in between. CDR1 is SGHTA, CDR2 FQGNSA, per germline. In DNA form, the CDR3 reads TGTGCCAGCAGCTTATCGCGGGACACAGATACGCAGTATTTT. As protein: CASSLSRDTDTQYF.

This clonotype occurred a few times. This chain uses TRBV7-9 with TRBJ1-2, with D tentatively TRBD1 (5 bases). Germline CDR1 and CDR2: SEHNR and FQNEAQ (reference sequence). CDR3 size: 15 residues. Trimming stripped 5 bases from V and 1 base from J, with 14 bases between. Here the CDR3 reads CASSQGGGNNYGYTF. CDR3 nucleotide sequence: TGTGCCAGCAGCCAGGGCGGGGGGAATAACTATGGCTACACCTTC.

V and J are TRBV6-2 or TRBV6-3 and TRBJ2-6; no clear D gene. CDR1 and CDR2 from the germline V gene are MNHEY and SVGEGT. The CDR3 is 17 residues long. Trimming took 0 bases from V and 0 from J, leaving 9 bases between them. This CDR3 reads CASSYSDGPSGANVLTF. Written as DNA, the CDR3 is TGTGCCAGCAGTTACTCTGACGGACCCTCTGGGGCCAACGTCCTGACTTTC.

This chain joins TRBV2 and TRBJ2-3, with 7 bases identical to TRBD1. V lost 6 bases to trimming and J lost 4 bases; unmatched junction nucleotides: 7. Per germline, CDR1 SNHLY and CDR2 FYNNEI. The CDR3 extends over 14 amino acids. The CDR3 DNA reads TGTGCCAGCAGCGACGACAGGGTCCCAGATACGCAGTATTTT. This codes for CASSDDRVPDTQYF.

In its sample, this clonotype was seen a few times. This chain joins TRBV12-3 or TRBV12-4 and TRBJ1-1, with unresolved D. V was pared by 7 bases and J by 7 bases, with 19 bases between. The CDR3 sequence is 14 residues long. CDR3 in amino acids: CASIGPPSGREAFF. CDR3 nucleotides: TGTGCCAGCATCGGACCCCCCTCCGGCCGTGAAGCTTTCTTT.

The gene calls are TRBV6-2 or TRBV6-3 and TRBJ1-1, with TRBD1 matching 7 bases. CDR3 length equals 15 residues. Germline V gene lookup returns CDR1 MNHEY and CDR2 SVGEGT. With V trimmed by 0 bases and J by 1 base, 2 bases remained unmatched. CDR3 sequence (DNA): TGTGCCAGCAGTTACTCACGGACAGGGAACACTGAAGCTTTCTTT. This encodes CASSYSRTGNTEAFF.

CDR3 DNA: TGTGCCAGCAGTTTTCTGAGGTCCTACGAGCAGTACTTC. This encodes CASSFLRSYEQYF. This chain connects TRBV27 to TRBJ2-7, with no clear D. Deletions cut 3 bases from V and 1 base from J, with 7 bases between. The CDR3 is 13 residues long. Germline CDR1 and CDR2: MNHEY and SMNVEV (reference sequence).

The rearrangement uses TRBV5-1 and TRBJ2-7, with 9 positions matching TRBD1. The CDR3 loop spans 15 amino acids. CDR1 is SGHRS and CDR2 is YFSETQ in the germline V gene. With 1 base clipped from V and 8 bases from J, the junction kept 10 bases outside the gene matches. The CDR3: CASSLSGTGSGQQYF. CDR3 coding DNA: TGCGCCAGCAGCTTGTCAGGGACAGGGTCGGGGCAGCAGTACTTC.

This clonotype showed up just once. The CDR3 sequence is CAIRGTGRNTEAFF. CDR3 nucleotide sequence: TGTGCCATCAGAGGGACAGGACGTAACACTGAAGCTTTCTTT. The V and J genes are TRBV10-3 and TRBJ1-1, with TRBD1 matching 8 bases. Germline CDR1 ENHRY, CDR2 SYGVKD. J was trimmed by 2 bases and V by 6 bases; bases with no gene match: 5. The CDR3 contains 14 residues.

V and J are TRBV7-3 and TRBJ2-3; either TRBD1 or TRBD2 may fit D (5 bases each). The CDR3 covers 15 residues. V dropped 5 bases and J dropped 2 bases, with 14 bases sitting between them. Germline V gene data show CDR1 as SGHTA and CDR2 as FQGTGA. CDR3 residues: CASSPLGGYTDTQYF. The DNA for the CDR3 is TGTGCCAGCAGCCCCCTTGGGGGTTACACAGATACGCAGTATTTT.

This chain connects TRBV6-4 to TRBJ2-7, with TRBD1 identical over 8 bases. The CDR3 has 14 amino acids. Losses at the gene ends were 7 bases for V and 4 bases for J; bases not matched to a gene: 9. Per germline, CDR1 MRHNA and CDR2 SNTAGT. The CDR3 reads CASNKAGGLYEQYF. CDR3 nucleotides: TGTGCCAGCAACAAAGCAGGGGGCTTGTACGAGCAGTACTTC.

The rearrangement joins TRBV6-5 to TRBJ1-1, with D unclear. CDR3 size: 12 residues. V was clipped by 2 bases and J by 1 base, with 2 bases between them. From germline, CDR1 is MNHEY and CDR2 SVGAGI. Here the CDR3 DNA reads TGTGCCAGCAGTTACAAGAACACTGAAGCTTTCTTT. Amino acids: CASSYKNTEAFF.

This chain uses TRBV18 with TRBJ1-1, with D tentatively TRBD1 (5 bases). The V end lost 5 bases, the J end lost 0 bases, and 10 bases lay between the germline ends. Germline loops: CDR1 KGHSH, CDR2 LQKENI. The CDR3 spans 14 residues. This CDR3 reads CASSSAGLNTEAFF. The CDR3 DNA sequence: TGTGCCAGCTCAAGCGCAGGGTTGAACACTGAAGCTTTCTTT.

CDR3 loop: CASSGPGQGQETQYF. The CDR3, as DNA: TGTGCCAGCAGCGGACCGGGACAGGGCCAAGAGACCCAGTACTTC. This sequence joins TRBV28 and TRBJ2-5; 9 bases are a match to TRBD1. V lost 6 bases and J lost 1; bases outside the gene matches: 6. Germline V CDR1 and CDR2: MDHEN, SYDVKM. The CDR3 is 15 residues long. The full variable domain, rest sourced from reference TRBV28 and TRBJ2-5, is DVKVTQSSRYLVKRTGEKVFLECVQDMDHENMFWYRQDPGLGLRLIYFSYDVKMKEKGDIPEGYSVSREKKERFSLILESASTNQTSMYLCASSGPGQGQETQYFGPGTRLLVL.

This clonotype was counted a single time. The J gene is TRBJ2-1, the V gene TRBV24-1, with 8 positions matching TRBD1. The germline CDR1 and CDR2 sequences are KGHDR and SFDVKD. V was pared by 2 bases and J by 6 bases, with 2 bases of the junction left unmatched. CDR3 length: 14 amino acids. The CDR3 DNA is TGTGCCACCAGTGATTCTGACAGGGGCAATGAGCAGTTCTTC. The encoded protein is CATSDSDRGNEQFF.

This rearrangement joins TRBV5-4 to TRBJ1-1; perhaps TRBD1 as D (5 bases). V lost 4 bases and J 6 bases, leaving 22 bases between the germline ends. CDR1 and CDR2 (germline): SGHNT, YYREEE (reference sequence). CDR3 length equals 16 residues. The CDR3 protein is CASSTGPLIVGAEAFF. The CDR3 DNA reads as TGTGCCAGCAGCACGGGACCCCTAATAGTGGGCGCTGAAGCTTTCTTT.

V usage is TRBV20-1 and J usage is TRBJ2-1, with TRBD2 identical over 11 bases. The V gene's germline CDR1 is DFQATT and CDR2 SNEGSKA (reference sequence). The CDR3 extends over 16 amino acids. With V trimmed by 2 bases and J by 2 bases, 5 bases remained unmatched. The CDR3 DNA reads TGCAGTGCTAGATTTATTAGCGGGGGGGCCTACAATGAGCAGTTCTTC. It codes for CSARFISGGAYNEQFF.

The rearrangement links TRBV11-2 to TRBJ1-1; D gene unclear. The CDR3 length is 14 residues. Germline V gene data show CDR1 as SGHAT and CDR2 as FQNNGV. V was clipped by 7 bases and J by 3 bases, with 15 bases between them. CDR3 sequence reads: CASTPGAGYTEAFF. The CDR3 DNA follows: TGTGCCAGCACCCCAGGCGCGGGCTACACTGAAGCTTTCTTT.

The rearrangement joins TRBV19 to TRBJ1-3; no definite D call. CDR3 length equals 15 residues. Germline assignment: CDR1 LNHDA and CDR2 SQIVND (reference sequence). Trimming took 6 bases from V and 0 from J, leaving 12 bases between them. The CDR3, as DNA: TGTGCCAGTAGAGGAGCGGTGGGCTCTGGAAACACCATATATTTT. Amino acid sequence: CASRGAVGSGNTIYF.

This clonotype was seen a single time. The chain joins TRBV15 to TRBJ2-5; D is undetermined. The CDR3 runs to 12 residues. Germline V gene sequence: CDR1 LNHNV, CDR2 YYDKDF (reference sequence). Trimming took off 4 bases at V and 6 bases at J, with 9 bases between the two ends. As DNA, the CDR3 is TGTGCCACCAGCACTAGTGAGAAGACCCAGTACTTC. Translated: CATSTSEKTQYF. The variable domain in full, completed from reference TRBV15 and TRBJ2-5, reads DAMVIQNPRYQVTQFGKPVTLSCSQTLNHNVMYWYQQKSSQAPKLLFHYYDKDFNNEADTPDNFQSRRPNTSFCFLDIRSPGLGDTAMYLCATSTSEKTQYFGPGTRLLVL.

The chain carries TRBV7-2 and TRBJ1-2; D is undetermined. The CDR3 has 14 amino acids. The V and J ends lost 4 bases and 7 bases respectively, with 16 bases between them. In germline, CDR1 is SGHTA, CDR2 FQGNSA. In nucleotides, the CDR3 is TGTGCCAGCAGCTCCCGGCAGTCCAGAACTGGCTACACCTTC. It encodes CASSSRQSRTGYTF.

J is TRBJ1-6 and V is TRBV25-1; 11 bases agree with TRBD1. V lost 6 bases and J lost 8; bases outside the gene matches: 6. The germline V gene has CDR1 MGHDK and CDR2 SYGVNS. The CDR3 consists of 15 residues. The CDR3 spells CASRETDRGHSPLHF. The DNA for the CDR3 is TGTGCCAGCAGAGAGACGGACAGGGGGCATTCACCCCTCCACTTT.

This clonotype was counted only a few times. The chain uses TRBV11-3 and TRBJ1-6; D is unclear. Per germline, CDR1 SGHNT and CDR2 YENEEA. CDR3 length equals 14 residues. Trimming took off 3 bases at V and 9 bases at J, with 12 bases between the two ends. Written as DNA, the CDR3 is TGTGCCAGCAGCTTGGAGGCTCTGAGTTCACCCCTCCACTTT. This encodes CASSLEALSSPLHF.